This is a list of T cell receptor beta chains from one sample in a study of blood T cell repertoires in COVID-19. Generated by immunoSEQ multiplex PCR, the TCRdb table keeps only in-frame clones and is missing some. The data show fewer than 250,000 clones, approximately 90% seen once. Sequencing was performed on peripheral blood. The receptor source for this set is a man in his fifties or sixties with acute or convalescent COVID-19. CDR3s include the opening cysteine and the closing phenylalanine or tryptophan. A D gene is named only where the DNA matches it firmly.

cdr3_nt cdr3_aa d_call j_call v_call
TGTGCCTCCTACCTACAGGGATCGGGTGGCTACACCTTC CASYLQGSGGYTF . TRBJ1-2 TRBV30
TGTGCCAGCAGCCCCCGGACTAGCGGGGGTTACTACGAGCAGTACTTC CASSPRTSGGYYEQYF TRBD2 TRBJ2-7 TRBV7-9
TGTGCTAGTGGTTTTTCAGGGGTTAATGGCTACACCTTC CASGFSGVNGYTF . TRBJ1-2 TRBV12-5
TGTGCCAGCAGAGAGGGTTACCTGGGGGGCTACACCTTC CASREGYLGGYTF . TRBJ1-2 TRBV6-5
TGTGCCAGCAGCCAAGGGAGGGTTGGCGAGCAGTACTTC CASSQGRVGEQYF . TRBJ2-7 TRBV3-1/TRBV3-2
TGTGCCAGCAGCCAAGGACAGTTCCTTAACTATGGCTACACCTTC CASSQGQFLNYGYTF . TRBJ1-2 TRBV3-1/TRBV3-2
TGTGCCAGCAGCCTAGGACAGGGAGCCTCTGGGGCCCTCCACTTT CASSLGQGASGALHF TRBD1 TRBJ1-6 TRBV3-1/TRBV3-2
TGTGCCATCGATTTAACAGGGAATCAGCCCCAGCATTTT CAIDLTGNQPQHF . TRBJ1-5 TRBV6-5
TGTGCCAGCAGAGATCAGGGTTGGGGGGCCAACGTCCTGACTTTC CASRDQGWGANVLTF . TRBJ2-6 TRBV6-5
TGTGCCAGCAGTTCGACAGGGAACGGGGCCTACGAGCAGTACTTC CASSSTGNGAYEQYF TRBD1 TRBJ2-7 TRBV27
TGTGCCAGCAGCCAATGGACAGGGAGCACAGATACGCAGTATTTT CASSQWTGSTDTQYF TRBD1 TRBJ2-3 TRBV7-9